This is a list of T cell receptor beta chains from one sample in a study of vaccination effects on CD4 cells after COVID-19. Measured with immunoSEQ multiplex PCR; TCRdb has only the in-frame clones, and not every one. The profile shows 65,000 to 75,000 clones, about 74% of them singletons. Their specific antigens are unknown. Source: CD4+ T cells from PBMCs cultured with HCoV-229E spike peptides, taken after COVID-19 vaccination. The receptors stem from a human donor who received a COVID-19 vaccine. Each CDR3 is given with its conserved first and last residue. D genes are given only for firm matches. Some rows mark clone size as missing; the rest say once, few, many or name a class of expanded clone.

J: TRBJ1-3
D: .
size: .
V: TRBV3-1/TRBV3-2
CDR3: CASSLNLYRSGNTIYF
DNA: TGTGCCAGCAGCCTTAATCTTTACAGGTCTGGAAACACCATATATTTT

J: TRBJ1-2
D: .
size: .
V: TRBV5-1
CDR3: CASRPRTGQDLLLTMGGYTF
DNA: TGCGCCAGCCGACCCCGGACGGGACAAGATCTACTTCTAACTATGGGCGGCTACACCTTC

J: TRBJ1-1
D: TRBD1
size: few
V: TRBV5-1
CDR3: CASSPGQAGTEAFF
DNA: TGCGCCAGCAGCCCCGGACAGGCGGGCACTGAAGCTTTCTTT

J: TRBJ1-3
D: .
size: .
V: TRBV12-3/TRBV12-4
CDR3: CASNRGSGNTIYF
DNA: TGTGCCAGCAATCGGGGGTCTGGAAACACCATATATTTT

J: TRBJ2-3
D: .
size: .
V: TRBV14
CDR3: CASSQVTDTQYF
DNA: TGTGCCAGCAGCCAGGTAACCGATACGCAGTATTTT

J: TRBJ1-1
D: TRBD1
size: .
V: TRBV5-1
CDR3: CASSLVGTANTEAFF
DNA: TGCGCCAGCAGCTTGGTAGGGACAGCTAACACTGAAGCTTTCTTT

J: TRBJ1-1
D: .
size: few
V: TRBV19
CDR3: CASSIYSRNTEAFF
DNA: TGTGCCAGTAGTATTTACAGCAGGAACACTGAAGCTTTCTTT

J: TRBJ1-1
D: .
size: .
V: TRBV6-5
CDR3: CASYRSPNTEAFF
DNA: TGTGCCAGTTACAGGAGCCCGAACACTGAAGCTTTCTTT

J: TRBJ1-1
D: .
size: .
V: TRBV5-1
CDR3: CASSLARGVEAFF
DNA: TGCGCCAGCAGCTTGGCGCGGGGGGTCGAAGCTTTCTTT

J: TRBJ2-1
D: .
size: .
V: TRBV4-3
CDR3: CASSLEGWTSSYNEQFF
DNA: TGCGCCAGCAGCCTCGAGGGGTGGACGAGCTCCTACAATGAGCAGTTCTTC

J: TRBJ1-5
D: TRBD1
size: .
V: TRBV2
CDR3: CASSGQGDQPQHF
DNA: TGTGCCAGCAGTGGACAGGGAGATCAGCCCCAGCATTTT

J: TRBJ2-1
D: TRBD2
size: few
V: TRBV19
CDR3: CASSLGLAGASEQFF
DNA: TGTGCCAGTAGCCTAGGACTAGCGGGGGCTTCTGAGCAGTTCTTC

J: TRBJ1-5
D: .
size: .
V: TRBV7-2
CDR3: CASSKGVQPQHF
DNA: TGTGCCAGCAGCAAAGGGGTTCAGCCCCAGCATTTT

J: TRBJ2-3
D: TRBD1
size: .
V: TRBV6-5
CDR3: CASMTGDSTDTQYF
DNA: TGTGCCAGCATGACAGGGGACAGCACAGATACGCAGTATTTT

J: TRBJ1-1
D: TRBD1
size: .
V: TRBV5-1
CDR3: CASSFSQGAEAFF
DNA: TGCGCCAGCAGCTTTTCACAGGGGGCTGAAGCTTTCTTT

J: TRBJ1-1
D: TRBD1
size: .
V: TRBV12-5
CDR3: CASGWGTGGDTEAFF
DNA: TGTGCTAGTGGTTGGGGGACAGGGGGTGACACTGAAGCTTTCTTT

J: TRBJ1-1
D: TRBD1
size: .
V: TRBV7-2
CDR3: CASSFRTGLGTEAFF
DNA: TGTGCCAGCAGCTTCCGGACAGGGTTGGGTACTGAAGCTTTCTTT

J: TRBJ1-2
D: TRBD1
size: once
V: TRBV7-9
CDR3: CASSRRTGSNYGYTF
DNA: TGTGCCAGCAGCCGACGGACAGGGTCCAACTATGGCTACACCTTC

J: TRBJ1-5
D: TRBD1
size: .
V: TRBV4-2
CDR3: CASSPDYRGNQPQHF
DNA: TGTGCCAGCAGCCCGGATTACAGGGGGAATCAGCCCCAGCATTTT

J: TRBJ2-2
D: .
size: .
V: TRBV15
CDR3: CATSRYQNTGELFF
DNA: TGTGCCACCAGCAGGTACCAAAACACCGGGGAGCTGTTTTTT

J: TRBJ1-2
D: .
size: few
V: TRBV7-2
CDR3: CASSSHQLGGYTF
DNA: TGTGCCAGCAGCTCCCACCAACTGGGTGGCTACACCTTC

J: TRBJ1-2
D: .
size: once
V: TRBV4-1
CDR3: CASSQAPSGGANGYTF
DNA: TGCGCCAGCAGCCAAGCCCCTTCGGGAGGGGCTAATGGCTACACCTTC

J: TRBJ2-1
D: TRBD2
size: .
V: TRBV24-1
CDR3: CATSRSGTGNNEQFF
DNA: TGTGCCACAAGCAGAAGCGGGACGGGAAACAATGAGCAGTTCTTC

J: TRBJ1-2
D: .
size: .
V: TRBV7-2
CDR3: CASSQNTSPAGSGYTF
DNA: TGTGCCAGCAGCCAGAACACCAGTCCGGCAGGGAGCGGCTACACCTTC

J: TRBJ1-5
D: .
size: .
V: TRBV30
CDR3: CAWSHTSTGQPQHF
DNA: TGTGCCTGGAGTCACACAAGTACCGGTCAGCCCCAGCATTTT

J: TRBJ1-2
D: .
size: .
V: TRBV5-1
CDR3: CASRYRDTWLANYGYTF
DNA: TGCGCCAGCAGATACCGGGACACATGGTTAGCTAACTATGGCTACACCTTC

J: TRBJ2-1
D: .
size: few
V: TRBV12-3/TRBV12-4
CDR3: CASSQGRDEQFF
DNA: TGTGCCAGCAGTCAGGGGCGGGATGAGCAGTTCTTC

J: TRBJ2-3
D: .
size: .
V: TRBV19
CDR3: CASSSRGFSSFADTQYF
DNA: TGTGCCAGTAGTTCCCGGGGGTTCAGTTCCTTCGCAGATACGCAGTATTTT

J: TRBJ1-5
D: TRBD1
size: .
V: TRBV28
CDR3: CASSPGQGFSQPQHF
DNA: TGTGCCAGCAGTCCGGGACAGGGGTTTAGTCAGCCCCAGCATTTT

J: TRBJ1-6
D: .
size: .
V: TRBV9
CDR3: CASSAQFLGTLHF
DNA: TGTGCCAGCAGCGCCCAATTTCTCGGCACCCTCCACTTT

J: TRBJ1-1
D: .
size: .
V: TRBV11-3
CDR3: CASSLTGGTEAFF
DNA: TGTGCCAGCAGCTTGACGGGGGGCACTGAAGCTTTCTTT

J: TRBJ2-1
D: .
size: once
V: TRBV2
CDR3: CASSEGPGLEDEQFF
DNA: TGTGCCAGCAGTGAAGGTCCGGGACTCGAGGATGAGCAGTTCTTC

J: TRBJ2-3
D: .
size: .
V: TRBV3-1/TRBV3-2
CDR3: CASSQDGHIPAPSGTDTQYF
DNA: TGTGCCAGCAGCCAAGATGGACATATCCCCGCTCCGTCTGGCACAGATACGCAGTATTTT

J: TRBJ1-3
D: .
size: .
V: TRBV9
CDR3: CASSYTGTGNTIYF
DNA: TGTGCCAGCAGCTACACAGGGACTGGAAACACCATATATTTT

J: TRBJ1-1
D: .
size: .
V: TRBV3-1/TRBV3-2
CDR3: CASSPGPQVAFF
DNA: TGTGCCAGCAGCCCCGGCCCCCAGGTGGCTTTCTTT

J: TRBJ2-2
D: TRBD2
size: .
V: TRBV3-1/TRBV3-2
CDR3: CASRPGLAGGRTGELFF
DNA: TGTGCCAGCAGGCCGGGACTAGCGGGGGGACGCACCGGGGAGCTGTTTTTT

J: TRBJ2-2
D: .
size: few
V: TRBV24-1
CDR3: CATSDPPNTGELFF
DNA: TGTGCCACCAGTGACCCCCCGAACACCGGGGAGCTGTTTTTT

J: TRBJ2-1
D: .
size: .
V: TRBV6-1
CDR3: CASSEFFGTGRHEQFF
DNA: TGTGCCAGCAGTGAGTTCTTCGGTACAGGGAGGCATGAGCAGTTCTTC

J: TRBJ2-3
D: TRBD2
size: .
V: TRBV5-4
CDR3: CASSLAGASGGADTQYF
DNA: TGTGCCAGCAGCTTGGCCGGAGCTAGCGGGGGTGCAGATACGCAGTATTTT

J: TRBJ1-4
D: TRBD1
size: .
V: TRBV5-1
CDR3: CASSLIGTEIGEKLFF
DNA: TGCGCCAGCAGCTTGATTGGGACAGAAATAGGGGAAAAACTGTTTTTT

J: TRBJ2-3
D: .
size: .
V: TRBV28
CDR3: CASSLYAGSTSTDTQYF
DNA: TGTGCCAGCAGTTTATATGCAGGTTCGACTAGCACAGATACGCAGTATTTT

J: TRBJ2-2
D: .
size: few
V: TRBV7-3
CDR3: CASSLSPQAAGELFF
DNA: TGTGCCAGCAGCTTAAGTCCGCAAGCGGCCGGGGAGCTGTTTTTT

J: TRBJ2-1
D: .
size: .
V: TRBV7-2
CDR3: CASSFPGAHNEQFF
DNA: TGTGCCAGCAGCTTCCCAGGGGCCCACAATGAGCAGTTCTTC

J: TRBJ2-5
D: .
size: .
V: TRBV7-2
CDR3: CASSFEIVTGLDKTQYF
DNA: TGTGCCAGCAGCTTCGAGATCGTAACAGGATTGGACAAGACCCAGTACTTC

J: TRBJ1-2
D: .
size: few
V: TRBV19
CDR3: CASRAQGSGNYGYTF
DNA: TGTGCCAGTAGGGCACAGGGAAGTGGTAACTATGGCTACACCTTC

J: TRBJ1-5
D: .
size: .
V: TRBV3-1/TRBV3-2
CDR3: CASSQVFYGHYSNQPQHF
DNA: TGTGCCAGCAGCCAAGTGTTTTACGGCCATTATAGCAATCAGCCCCAGCATTTT

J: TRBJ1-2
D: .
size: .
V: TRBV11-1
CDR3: CASSLAQGEAYGYTF
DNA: TGTGCCAGCAGCTTAGCACAGGGAGAAGCCTATGGCTACACCTTC

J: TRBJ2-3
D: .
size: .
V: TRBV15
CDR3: CATSSRQDFTDTQYF
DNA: TGTGCCACCAGCAGTCGTCAGGACTTCACAGATACGCAGTATTTT

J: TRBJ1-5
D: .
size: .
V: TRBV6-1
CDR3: CASSEAGGNQPQHF
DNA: TGTGCCAGCAGTGAAGCGGGCGGTAATCAGCCCCAGCATTTT

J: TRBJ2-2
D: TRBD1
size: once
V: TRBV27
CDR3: CASSLRQGLNGELFF
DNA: TGTGCCAGCAGTTTAAGACAGGGGTTAAACGGGGAGCTGTTTTTT